Given below is one T cell receptor beta chain in context. Its antigen is not identified. Pooling was applied to second doses at about 4 or about 12 weeks. This record comes from a study of T cell responses to AZD1222 COVID-19 vaccine. Regarding the study as a whole: CD4 TCRs associated with vaccination spanned spike, dominating at 160-218 and 743-854. Clonal diversity was possibly underestimated, and the donors were mostly white British, with more females. Seropositivity was recorded at baseline in only a handful of AZD1222 recipients.

The table came from immunoSEQ multiplex PCR; TCRdb's copy has only in-frame clones and leaves some out. Of 150,000 or so clones in the sample, about 92% are singletons; the top ten hold approximately 5.9%. Germline V CDR1 and CDR2: SNHLY, FYNNEI. There are 19 residues in the CDR3. V was trimmed by 5 bases and J by 0 bases, leaving 20 bases between them. The TCR comes from an adult who received the AZD1222 COVID-19 vaccine. The V call is TRBV2, the J call TRBJ1-6, with a weak D call TRBD1 (5 bases). Specimen: peripheral blood, collected 28 days after the second AZD1222 dose. CDR3 in amino acids: CASSRYSGPTSSYNSPLHF. CDR3 nucleotide sequence: TGTGCCAGCAGTAGGTATTCGGGACCGACGAGCTCCTATAATTCACCCCTCCACTTT.